This T cell receptor beta chain was documented in a study of cytomegalovirus exposure and HLA in healthy donors. The PCR had 60 Vbeta and 13 Jbeta primers. Profiled with immunoSEQ multiplex PCR; TCRdb holds only in-frame clones, not every one. The sample records roughly 77,000 clones, roughly 9.1% being singletons. Trimming stripped 6 bases from V and 1 base from J, with 12 bases between. The CDR3 contains 15 residues. Per the germline V gene, CDR1 is MNHNY and CDR2 is SVGAGI (reference sequence). The study's findings and limits: Earlier analysis found most TCR beta V segments productive about 90% or about 30% of the time.

With respect to this clone: Its antigen remains unknown.

This cohort consisted of healthy bone marrow donors. This sequence was found in a man in his 60s in good health and CMV-seropositive. Sequenced input: PBMCs. The chain uses TRBV6-6 and TRBJ1-4, with D tentatively TRBD1 (6 bases). The CDR3 here is CASSPRQETNEKLFF. DNA of the CDR3: TGTGCCAGCAGCCCTCGACAGGAAACTAATGAAAAACTGTTTTTT.